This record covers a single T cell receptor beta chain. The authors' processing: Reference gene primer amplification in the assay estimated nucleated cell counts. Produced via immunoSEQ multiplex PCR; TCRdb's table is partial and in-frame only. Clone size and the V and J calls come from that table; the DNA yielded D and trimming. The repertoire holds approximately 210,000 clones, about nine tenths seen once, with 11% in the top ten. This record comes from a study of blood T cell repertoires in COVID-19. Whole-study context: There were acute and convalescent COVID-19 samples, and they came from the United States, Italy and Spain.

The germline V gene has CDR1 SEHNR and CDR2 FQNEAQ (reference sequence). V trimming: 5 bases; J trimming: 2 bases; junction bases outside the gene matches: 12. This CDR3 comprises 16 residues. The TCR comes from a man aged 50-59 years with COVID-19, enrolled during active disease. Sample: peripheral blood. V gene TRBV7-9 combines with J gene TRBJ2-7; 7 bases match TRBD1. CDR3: CASSPSRGWLTYEQYF. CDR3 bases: TGTGCCAGCAGCCCTTCCAGGGGGTGGTTAACCTACGAGCAGTACTTC. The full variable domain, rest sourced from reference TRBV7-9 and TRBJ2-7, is DTGVSQNPRHKITKRGQNVTFRCDPISEHNRLYWYRQTLGQGPEFLTYFQNEAQLEKSRLLSDRFSAERPKGSFSTLEIQRTEQGDSAMYLCASSPSRGWLTYEQYFGPGTRLTVT.